The 5 T cell receptor beta chains presented below share a single source sample, sequenced in a study of CD8+CD57+ T cells in acquired aplastic anemia. Selection for sequencing was limited to patients who had shown CD8+CD57+ cell expansion by flow cytometry. Profiles of TCR beta VDJ and CDR3 were generated from a genomic DNA template. TCRdb reprocessed the reads with MiXCR, giving one entry per CDR3 protein. The sample has approximately 170,000 distinct CDR3 sequences; roughly half are singletons. Source material: sorted CD4+, CD8+, or CD8+CD57+ T cells (not recorded which) from PBMCs. The receptor set was obtained from a human donor with aplastic anemia.

The chain joins TRBV7-6 to TRBJ2-7; a weak D match, TRBD2 (5 bases). Trimming stripped 4 bases from V and 5 bases from J, with 15 bases between. This CDR3 spans 14 amino acids. Germline CDR1 SGHVS, CDR2 FNYEAQ. CDR3 loop: CASSYENTGDEQYF. CDR3 nucleotide sequence: TGTGCCAGCAGCTACGAGAACACCGGGGACGAGCAGTACTTC.

This clonotype counts as medium-sized (0.01 to 0.1%). Here the CDR3 reads CATSRAKSTEAFF. The CDR3 DNA reads as TGTGCCACCAGCAGGGCCAAGAGCACTGAAGCTTTCTTT. This chain joins TRBV15 and TRBJ1-1; D unresolved. Trimming removed 3 bases from V and 4 bases from J, with 9 bases in between. Germline CDR1 reads LNHNV; CDR2 reads YYDKDF (reference sequence). This CDR3 contains 13 residues.

There are many counts of this clonotype. The chain has TRBV7-2 and TRBJ2-5; D unresolved. Germline V gives CDR1 SGHTA, CDR2 FQGNSA. The CDR3 totals 12 residues. V was cut by 6 bases and J by 4 bases, with 9 bases left in between. This CDR3 reads CASSVRAETQYF. The CDR3 DNA reads as TGTGCCAGCAGTGTTCGGGCAGAGACCCAGTACTTC.

This clonotype came up many times. The chain joins TRBV20-1 to TRBJ2-7; 10 bases agree with TRBD1. Per the germline V gene, CDR1 is DFQATT and CDR2 is SNEGSKA (reference sequence). The trim removed 4 bases at V and 4 bases at J, leaving 7 bases unmatched. CDR3 length equals 14 residues. The CDR3 region has the DNA TGCAGTGCTACCGACAGGGGGCTTGGGTACGAGCAGTACTTC. Encoded protein: CSATDRGLGYEQYF.

This clonotype was seen a handful of times. The rearrangement joins TRBV10-3 to TRBJ1-2; the match to TRBD1 covers 9 bases. The germline CDR1 and CDR2 sequences are ENHRY and SYGVKD. The V and J ends lost 4 bases and 8 bases, in that order; junction bases with no gene match: 8. CDR3 size: 14 residues. This chain's CDR3 is CAISGTGGVGGYTF. The CDR3 nucleotides read TGTGCCATCAGTGGTACAGGGGGCGTAGGGGGCTACACCTTC.